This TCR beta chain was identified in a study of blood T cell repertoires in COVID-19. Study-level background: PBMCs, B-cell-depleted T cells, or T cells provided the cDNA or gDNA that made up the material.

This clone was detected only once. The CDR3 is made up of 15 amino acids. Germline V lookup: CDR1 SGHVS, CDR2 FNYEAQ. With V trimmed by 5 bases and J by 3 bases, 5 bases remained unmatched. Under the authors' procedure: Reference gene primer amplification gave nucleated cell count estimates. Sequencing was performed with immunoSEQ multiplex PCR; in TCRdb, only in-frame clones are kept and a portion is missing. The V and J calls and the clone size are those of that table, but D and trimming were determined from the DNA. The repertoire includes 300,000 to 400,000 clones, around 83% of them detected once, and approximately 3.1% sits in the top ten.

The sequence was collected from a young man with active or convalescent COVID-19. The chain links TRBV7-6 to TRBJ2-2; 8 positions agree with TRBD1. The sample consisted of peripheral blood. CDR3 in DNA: TGTGCCAGCAGCCGTGACAGGGGCGACACCGGGGAGCTGTTTTTT. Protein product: CASSRDRGDTGELFF. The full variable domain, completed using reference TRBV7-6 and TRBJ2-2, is GAGVSQSPRYKVTKRGQDVALRCDPISGHVSLYWYRQALGQGPEFLTYFNYEAQQDKSGLPNDRFSAERPEGSISTLTIQRTEQRDSAMYRCASSRDRGDTGELFFGEGSRLTVL.